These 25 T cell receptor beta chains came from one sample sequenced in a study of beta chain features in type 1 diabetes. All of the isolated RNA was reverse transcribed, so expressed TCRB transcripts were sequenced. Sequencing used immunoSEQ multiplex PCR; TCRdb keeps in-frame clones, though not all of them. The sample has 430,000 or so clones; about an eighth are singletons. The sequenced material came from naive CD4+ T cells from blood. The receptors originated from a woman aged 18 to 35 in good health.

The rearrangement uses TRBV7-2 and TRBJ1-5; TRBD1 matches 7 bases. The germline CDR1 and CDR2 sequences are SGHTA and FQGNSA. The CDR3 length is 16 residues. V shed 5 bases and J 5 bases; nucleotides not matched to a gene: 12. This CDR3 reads CASSHKTTGVDQPQHF. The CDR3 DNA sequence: TGTGCCAGCAGCCACAAAACCACAGGGGTAGATCAGCCCCAGCATTTT. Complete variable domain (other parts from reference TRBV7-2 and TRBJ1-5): GAGVSQSPSNKVTEKGKDVELRCDPISGHTALYWYRQSLGQGLEFLIYFQGNSAPDKSGLPSDRFSAERTGGSVSTLTIQRTQQEDSAVYLCASSHKTTGVDQPQHFGDGTRLSIL.

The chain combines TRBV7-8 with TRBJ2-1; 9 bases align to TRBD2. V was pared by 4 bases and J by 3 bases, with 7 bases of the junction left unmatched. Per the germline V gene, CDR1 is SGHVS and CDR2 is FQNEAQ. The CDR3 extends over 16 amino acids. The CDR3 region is CASSSGGGAVYNEQFF. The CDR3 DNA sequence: TGTGCCAGCAGCTCGGGCGGGGGGGCCGTCTACAATGAGCAGTTCTTC.

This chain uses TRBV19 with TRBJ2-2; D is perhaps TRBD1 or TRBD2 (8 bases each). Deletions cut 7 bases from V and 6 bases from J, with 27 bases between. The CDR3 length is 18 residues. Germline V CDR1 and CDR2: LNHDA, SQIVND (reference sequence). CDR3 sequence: CASTTGGLAGRGAGELFF. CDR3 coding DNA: TGTGCCAGTACCACAGGGGGGCTAGCGGGCCGTGGCGCCGGGGAGCTGTTTTTT. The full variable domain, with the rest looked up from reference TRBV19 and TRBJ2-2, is DGGITQSPKYLFRKEGQNVTLSCEQNLNHDAMYWYRQDPGQGLRLIYYSQIVNDFQKGDIAEGYSVSREKKESFPLTVTSAQKNPTAFYLCASTTGGLAGRGAGELFFGEGSRLTVL.

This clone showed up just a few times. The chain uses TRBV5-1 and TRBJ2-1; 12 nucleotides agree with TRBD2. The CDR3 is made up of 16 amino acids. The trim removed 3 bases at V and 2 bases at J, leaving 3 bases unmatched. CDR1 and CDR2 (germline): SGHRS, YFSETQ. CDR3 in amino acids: CASSWTSGATYNEQFF. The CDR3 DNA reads TGCGCCAGCAGCTGGACTAGCGGGGCCACCTACAATGAGCAGTTCTTC.

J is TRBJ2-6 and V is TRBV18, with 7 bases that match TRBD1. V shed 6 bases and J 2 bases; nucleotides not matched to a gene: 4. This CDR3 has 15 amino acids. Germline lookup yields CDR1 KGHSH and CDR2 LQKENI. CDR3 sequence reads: CASSSDRAGANVLTF. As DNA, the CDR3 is TGTGCCAGCTCGTCCGACAGGGCTGGGGCCAACGTCCTGACTTTC.

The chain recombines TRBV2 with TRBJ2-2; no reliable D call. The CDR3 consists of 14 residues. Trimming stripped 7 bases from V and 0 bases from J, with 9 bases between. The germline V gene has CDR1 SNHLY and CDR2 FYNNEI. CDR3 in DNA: TGTGCCAGCATGGCCAGAACGAACACCGGGGAGCTGTTTTTT. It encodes CASMARTNTGELFF.

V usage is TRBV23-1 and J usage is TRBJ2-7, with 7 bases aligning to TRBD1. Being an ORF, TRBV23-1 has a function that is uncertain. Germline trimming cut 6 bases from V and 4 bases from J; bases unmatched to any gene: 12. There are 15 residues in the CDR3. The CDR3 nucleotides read TGCGCCAGCAGCCCAAGTCGGACAGGAGGTTACGAGCAGTACGTC. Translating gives CASSPSRTGGYEQYV.

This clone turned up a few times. CDR3 sequence: CASSFLGIEQYF. The CDR3 DNA reads as TGTGCCAGCAGCTTTTTGGGGATCGAGCAGTACTTC. The genes are TRBV7-9 and TRBJ2-7; D call uncertain. The length of the CDR3 is 12 residues. V lost 3 bases and J 6 bases, leaving 9 bases between the germline ends. CDR1 and CDR2 from the germline V gene are SEHNR and FQNEAQ (reference sequence). The full variable domain, in which reference TRBV7-9 and TRBJ2-7 provide the parts outside the CDR3, is DTGVSQNPRHKITKRGQNVTFRCDPISEHNRLYWYRQTLGQGPEFLTYFQNEAQLEKSRLLSDRFSAERPKGSFSTLEIQRTEQGDSAMYLCASSFLGIEQYFGPGTRLTVT.

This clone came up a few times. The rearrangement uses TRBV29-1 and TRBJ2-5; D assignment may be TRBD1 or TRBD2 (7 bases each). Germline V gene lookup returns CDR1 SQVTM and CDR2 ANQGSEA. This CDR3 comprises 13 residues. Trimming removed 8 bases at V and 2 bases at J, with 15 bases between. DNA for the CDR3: TGCAGCACCGCCCAGGGGGGGCAAGAGACCCAGTACTTC. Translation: CSTAQGGQETQYF.

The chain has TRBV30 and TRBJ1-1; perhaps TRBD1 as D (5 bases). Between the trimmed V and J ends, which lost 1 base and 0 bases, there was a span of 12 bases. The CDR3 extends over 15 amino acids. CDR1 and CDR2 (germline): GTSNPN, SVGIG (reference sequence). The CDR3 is CAWSGEGPMNTEAFF. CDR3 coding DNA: TGTGCCTGGAGTGGGGAGGGGCCTATGAACACTGAAGCTTTCTTT.

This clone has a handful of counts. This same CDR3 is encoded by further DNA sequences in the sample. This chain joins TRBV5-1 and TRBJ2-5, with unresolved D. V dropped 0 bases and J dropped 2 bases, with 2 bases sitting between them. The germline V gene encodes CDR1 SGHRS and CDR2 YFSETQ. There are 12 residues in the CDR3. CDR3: CASSLAQETQYF. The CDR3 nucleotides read TGCGCCAGCAGCTTGGCGCAAGAGACCCAGTACTTC.

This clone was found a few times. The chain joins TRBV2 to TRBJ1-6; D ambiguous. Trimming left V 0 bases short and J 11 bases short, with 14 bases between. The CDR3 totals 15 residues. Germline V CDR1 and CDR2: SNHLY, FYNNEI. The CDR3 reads CASSEAYPGRAPLHF. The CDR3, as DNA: TGTGCCAGCAGTGAAGCCTACCCAGGTCGGGCACCCCTCCACTTT. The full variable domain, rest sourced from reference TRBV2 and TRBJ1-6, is EPEVTQTPSHQVTQMGQEVILRCVPISNHLYFYWYRQILGQKVEFLVSFYNNEISEKSEIFDDQFSVERPDGSNFTLKIRSTKLEDSAMYFCASSEAYPGRAPLHFGNGTRLTVT.

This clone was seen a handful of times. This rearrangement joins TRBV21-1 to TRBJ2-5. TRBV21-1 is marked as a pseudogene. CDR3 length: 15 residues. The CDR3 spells CASSNEGRVQETQYF. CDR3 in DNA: TGTGCCAGCAGCAACGAAGGACGCGTACAAGAGACCCAGTACTTC.

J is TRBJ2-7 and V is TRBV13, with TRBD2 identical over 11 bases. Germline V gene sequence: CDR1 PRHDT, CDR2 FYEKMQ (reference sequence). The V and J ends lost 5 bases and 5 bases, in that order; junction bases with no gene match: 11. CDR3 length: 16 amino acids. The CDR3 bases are TGTGCCAGCAGCCCTCGCAAAGGGGGACTAGCGGACGAGCAGTACTTC. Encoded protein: CASSPRKGGLADEQYF.

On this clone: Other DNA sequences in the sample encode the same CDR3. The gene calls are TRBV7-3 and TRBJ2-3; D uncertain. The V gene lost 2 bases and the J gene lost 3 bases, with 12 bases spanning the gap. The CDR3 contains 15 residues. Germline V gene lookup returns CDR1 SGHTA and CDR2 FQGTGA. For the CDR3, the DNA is TGTGCCAGCAGCTTACTCGGTGCCGGGACAGATACGCAGTATTTT. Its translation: CASSLLGAGTDTQYF.

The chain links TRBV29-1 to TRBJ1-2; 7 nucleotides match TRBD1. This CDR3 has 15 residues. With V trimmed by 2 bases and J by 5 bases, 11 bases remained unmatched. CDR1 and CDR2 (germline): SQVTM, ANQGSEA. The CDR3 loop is CSVERGTEDPYGYTF. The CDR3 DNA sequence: TGCAGCGTTGAAAGGGGGACAGAGGACCCTTATGGCTACACCTTC.

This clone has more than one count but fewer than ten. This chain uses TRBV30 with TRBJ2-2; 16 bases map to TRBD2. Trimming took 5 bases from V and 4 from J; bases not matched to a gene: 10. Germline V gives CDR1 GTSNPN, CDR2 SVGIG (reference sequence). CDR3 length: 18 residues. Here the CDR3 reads CAWDPGLAGGPGTGELFF. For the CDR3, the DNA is TGTGCCTGGGATCCGGGACTAGCGGGAGGGCCGGGCACCGGGGAGCTGTTTTTT. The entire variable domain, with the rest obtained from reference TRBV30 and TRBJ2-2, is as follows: SQTIHQWPATLVQPVGSPLSLECTVEGTSNPNLYWYRQAAGRGLQLLFYSVGIGQISSEVPQNLSASRPQDRQFILSSKKLLLSDSGFYLCAWDPGLAGGPGTGELFFGEGSRLTVL.

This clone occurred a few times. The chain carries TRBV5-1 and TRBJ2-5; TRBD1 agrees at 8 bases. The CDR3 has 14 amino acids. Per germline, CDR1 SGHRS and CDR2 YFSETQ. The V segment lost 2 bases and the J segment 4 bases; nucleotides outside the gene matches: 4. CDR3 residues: CASSFQGAGETQYF. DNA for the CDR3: TGCGCCAGCAGCTTTCAGGGGGCCGGAGAGACCCAGTACTTC.

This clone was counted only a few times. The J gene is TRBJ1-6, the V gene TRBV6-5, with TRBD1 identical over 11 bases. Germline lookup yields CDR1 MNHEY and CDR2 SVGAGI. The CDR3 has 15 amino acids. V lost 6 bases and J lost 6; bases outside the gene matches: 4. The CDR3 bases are TGTGCCAGCAGGATGGACAGGGGGCCTAATTCACCCCTCCACTTT. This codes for CASRMDRGPNSPLHF.

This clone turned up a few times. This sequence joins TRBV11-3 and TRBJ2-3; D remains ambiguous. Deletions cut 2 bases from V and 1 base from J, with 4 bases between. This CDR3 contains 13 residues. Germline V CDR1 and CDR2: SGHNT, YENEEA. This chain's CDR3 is CASSLRRTDTQYF. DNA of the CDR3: TGTGCCAGCAGCTTACGACGCACAGATACGCAGTATTTT.

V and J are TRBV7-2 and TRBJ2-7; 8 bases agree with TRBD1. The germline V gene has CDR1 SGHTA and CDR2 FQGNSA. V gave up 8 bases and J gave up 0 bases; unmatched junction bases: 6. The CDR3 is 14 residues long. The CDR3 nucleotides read TGTGCCAGCTACAGGGGGGACGGCTCCTACGAGCAGTACTTC. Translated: CASYRGDGSYEQYF.

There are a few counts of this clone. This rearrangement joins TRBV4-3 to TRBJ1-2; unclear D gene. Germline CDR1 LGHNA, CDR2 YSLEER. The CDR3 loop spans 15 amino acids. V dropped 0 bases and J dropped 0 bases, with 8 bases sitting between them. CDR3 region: CASSQDHSTNYGYTF. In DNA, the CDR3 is TGCGCCAGCAGCCAAGATCATAGCACTAACTATGGCTACACCTTC.

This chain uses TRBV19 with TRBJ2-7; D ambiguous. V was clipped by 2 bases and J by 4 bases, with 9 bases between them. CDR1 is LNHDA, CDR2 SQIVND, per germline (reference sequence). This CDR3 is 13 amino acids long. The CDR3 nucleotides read TGTGCCAGTAGTATACAGGCCTCATACGAGCAGTACTTC. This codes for CASSIQASYEQYF.

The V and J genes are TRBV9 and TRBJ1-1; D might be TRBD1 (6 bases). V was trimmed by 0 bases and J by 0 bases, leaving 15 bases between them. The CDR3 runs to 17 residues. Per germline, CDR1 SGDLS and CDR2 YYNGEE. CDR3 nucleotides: TGTGCCAGCAGCGTAGGGTCGGGGGCAGGTTTGAACACTGAAGCTTTCTTT. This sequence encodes CASSVGSGAGLNTEAFF.

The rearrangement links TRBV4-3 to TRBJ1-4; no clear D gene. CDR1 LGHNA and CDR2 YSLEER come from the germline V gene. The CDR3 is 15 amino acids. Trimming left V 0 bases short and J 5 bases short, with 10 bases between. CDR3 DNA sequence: TGCGCCAGCAGCCAAGATAGGCCGTTGAATGAAAAACTGTTTTTT. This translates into CASSQDRPLNEKLFF.